This record looks at one TCR beta chain sequence and its context. The V gene lost 0 bases and the J gene lost 1 base, with 15 bases spanning the gap. The CDR3 runs 18 residues. Per germline, CDR1 ENHRY and CDR2 SYGVKD. A second PCR of roughly 7 to 11 cycles used a sample-barcoded 5' primer and a J-beta primer mix. TCRdb itself ran the 5' RACE reads through MiXCR, one entry per CDR3 protein. The sample holds 1.2 million to 1.5 million distinct CDR3 sequences, roughly 40% seen once. This record belongs to a study of blood T cells in healthy people across ages. The TCR sequence derives from a woman aged 18-29 years in good health. Sequences were obtained from blood. The V call is TRBV10-3, the J call TRBJ2-2; perhaps TRBD2 as D (5 bases). The CDR3: CAISESIGLAGNTGELFF. CDR3 nucleotide sequence: TGTGCCATCAGTGAGTCGATTGGGCTAGCCGGGAACACCGGGGAGCTGTTTTTT.